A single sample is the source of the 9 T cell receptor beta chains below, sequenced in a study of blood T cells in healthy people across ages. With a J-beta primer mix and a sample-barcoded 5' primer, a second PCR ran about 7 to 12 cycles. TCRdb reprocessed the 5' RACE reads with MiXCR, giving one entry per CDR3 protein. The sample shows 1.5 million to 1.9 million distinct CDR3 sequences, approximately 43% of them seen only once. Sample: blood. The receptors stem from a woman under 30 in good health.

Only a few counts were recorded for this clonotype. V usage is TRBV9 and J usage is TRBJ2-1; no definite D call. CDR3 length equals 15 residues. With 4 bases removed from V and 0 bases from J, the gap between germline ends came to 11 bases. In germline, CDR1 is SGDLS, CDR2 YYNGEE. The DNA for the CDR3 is TGTGCCAGCAGCCCCAGCCGTCGCTCCTACAATGAGCAGTTCTTC. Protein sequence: CASSPSRRSYNEQFF.

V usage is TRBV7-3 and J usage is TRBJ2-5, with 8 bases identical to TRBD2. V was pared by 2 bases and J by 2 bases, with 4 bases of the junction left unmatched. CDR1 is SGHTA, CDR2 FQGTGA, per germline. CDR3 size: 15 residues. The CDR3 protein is CASSLYAGGQETQYF. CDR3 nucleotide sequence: TGTGCCAGCAGCTTATACGCGGGAGGACAAGAGACCCAGTACTTC.

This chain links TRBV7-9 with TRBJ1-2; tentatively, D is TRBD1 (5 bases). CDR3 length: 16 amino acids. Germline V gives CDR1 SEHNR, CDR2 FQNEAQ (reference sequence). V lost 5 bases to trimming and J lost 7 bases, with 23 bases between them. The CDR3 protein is CASSPRDGGPWGGYTF. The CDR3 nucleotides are TGTGCCAGCAGCCCAAGGGACGGCGGCCCTTGGGGTGGCTACACCTTC.

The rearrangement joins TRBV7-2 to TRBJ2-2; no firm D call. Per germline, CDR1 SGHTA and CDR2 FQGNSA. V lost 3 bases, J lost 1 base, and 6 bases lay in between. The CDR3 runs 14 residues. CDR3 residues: CASSLSQNTGELFF. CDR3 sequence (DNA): TGTGCCAGCAGCTTGTCACAGAACACCGGGGAGCTGTTTTTT.

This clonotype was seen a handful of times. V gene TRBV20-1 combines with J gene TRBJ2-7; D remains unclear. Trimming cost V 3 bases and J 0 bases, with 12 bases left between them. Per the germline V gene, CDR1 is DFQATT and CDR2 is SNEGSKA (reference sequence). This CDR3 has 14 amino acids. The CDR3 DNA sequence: TGCAGTGCTAGTCGTTCGGCTAGCTCCTACGAGCAGTACTTC. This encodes CSASRSASSYEQYF.

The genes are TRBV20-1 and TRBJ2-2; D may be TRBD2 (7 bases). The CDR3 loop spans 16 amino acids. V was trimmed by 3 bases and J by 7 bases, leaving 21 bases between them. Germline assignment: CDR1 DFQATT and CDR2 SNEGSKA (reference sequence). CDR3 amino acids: CSARLGGGGLNGELFF. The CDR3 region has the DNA TGCAGTGCTAGGCTGGGGGGAGGGGGGTTGAACGGGGAGCTGTTTTTT.

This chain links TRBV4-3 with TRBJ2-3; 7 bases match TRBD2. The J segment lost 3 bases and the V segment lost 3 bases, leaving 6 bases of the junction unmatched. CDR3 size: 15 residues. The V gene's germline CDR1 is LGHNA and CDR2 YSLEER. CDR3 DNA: TGCGCCAGCAGCCACGTCTCTAGCGGTACAGATACGCAGTATTTT. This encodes CASSHVSSGTDTQYF.

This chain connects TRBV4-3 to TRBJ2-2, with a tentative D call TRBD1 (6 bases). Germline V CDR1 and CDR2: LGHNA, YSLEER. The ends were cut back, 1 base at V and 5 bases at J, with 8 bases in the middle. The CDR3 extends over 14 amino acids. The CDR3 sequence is CASSQGDITGELFF. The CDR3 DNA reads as TGCGCCAGCAGCCAAGGGGACATAACCGGGGAGCTGTTTTTT.

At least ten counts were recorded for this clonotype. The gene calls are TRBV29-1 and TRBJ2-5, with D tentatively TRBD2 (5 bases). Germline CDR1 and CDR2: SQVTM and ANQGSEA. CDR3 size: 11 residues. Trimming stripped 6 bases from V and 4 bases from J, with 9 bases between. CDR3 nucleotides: TGCAGCGTGGCGACTACAGAGACCCAGTACTTC. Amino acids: CSVATTETQYF.